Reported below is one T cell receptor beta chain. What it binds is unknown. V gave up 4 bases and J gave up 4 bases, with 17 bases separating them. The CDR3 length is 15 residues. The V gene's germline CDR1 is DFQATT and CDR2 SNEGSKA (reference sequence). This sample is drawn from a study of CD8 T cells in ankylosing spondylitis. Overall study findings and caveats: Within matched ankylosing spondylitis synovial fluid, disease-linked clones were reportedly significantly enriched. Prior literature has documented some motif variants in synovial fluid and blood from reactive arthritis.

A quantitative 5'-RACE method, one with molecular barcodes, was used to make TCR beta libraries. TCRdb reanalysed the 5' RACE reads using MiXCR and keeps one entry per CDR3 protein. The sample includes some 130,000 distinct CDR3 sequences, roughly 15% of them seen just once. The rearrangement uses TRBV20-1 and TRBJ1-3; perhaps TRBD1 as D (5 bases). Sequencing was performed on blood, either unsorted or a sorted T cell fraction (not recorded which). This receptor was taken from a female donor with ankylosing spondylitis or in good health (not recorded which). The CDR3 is CSATTHGAPGNTIYF. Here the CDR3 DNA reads TGCAGTGCTACCACCCACGGGGCGCCGGGAAACACCATATATTTT.